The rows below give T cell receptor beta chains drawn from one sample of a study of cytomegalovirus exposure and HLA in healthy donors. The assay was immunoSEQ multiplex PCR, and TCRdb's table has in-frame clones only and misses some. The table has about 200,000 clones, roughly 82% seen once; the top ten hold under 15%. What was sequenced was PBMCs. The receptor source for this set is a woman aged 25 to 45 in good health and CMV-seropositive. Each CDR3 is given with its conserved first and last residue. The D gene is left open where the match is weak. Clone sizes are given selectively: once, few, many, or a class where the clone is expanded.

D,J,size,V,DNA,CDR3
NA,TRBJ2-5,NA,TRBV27,TGTGCCAGCAGTTTAGGGCTCTCAAAGACCCAGTACTTC,CASSLGLSKTQYF
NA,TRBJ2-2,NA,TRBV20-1,TGCAGTGCTAGTCAGGCCGGGGAGCTGTTTTTT,CSASQAGELFF
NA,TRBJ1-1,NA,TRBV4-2,TGTGCCAGCAGCCAAGAGACGGGGGGTGAAGCTTTCTTT,CASSQETGGEAFF
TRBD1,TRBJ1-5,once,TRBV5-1,TGCGCCAGCAGCGTCCTCGGGACAGCCAATCAGCCCCAGCATTTT,CASSVLGTANQPQHF
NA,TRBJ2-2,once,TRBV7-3,TGTGCCTCAGCGAAGGCAGGGGGAGGTACCGGGGAGCTGTTTTTT,CASAKAGGGTGELFF
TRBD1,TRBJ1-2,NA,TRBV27,TGTGCCAGCAGGTTAAAAGGGACAGGGCTTCAGGGCTACACCTTC,CASRLKGTGLQGYTF
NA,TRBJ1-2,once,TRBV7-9,TGTGCCAGCTCTGGGGGACTTCCACAGTACACCTTC,CASSGGLPQYTF
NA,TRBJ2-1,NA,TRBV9,TGTGCCAGCAGCGTAGGGGGGGAGACCACCTACAATGAGCAGTTCTTC,CASSVGGETTYNEQFF
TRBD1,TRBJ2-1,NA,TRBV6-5,TGTGCCAGCAGACGGGACGAAGGGGGCTCCTATGAGCAGTTCTTC,CASRRDEGGSYEQFF
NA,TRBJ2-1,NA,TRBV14,TGTGCCAGCAGCCAATCGACTGAGACCTACAATGAGCAGTTCTTC,CASSQSTETYNEQFF
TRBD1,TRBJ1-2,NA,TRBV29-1,TGCAGCGTTGTGGGGACAGGGGCGGGCTACACCTTC,CSVVGTGAGYTF
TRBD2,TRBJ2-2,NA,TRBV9,TGTGCCAGCAGCGTAGCTAGCGGGATGATCGGGGAGCTGTTTTTT,CASSVASGMIGELFF
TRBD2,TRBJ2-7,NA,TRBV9,TGTGCCAGCAGCGTAGATGGTGCGGGAGACAACGAGCAGTACTTC,CASSVDGAGDNEQYF
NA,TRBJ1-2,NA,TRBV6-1,TGTGCCAGCAGTGAAGGGCGGCGAGAACACAGCTACACCTTC,CASSEGRREHSYTF
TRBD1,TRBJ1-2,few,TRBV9,TGTGCCAGCAGCGTAGGACAGGGTATCGACTATGGCTACACCTTC,CASSVGQGIDYGYTF
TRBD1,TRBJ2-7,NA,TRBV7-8,TGTGCCAGCAGCTTAGACCTGGACAGGGGATACGAGCAGTACTTC,CASSLDLDRGYEQYF
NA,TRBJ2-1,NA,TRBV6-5,TGTGCCAGCAGAAGTAGCTCCTACAATGAGCAGTTCTTC,CASRSSSYNEQFF
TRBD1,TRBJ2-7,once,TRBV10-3,TGTGCCATCAGTGAGGGGACAGGGAGCTCCTACGAGCAGTACTTC,CAISEGTGSSYEQYF
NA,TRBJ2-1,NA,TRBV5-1,TGCGCCAGCAGCTTAGTTACGAGCTCCTACAATGAGCAGTTCTTC,CASSLVTSSYNEQFF
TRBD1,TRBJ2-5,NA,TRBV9,TGTGCCAGCAGCAGAGATCCGGGACAGTCGCAAGAGACCCAGTACTTC,CASSRDPGQSQETQYF
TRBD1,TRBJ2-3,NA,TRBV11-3,TGTGCCAGCGGGGACAGCCCCACAGATACGCAGTATTTT,CASGDSPTDTQYF
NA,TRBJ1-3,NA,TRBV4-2,TGTGCCAGCAGCCAAGAGACCGGGAGGTCCTCTGGAAACACCATATATTTT,CASSQETGRSSGNTIYF
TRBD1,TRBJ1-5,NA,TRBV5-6,TGTGCCAGCAGCCGGACAGGGAATCAGCCCCAGCATTTT,CASSRTGNQPQHF
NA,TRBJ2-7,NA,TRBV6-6,TGTGCCAGCAGCCCAGGGACAATCCACGAGCAGTACTTC,CASSPGTIHEQYF
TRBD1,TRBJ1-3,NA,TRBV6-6,TGTGCCAGCAGACTAACAGGGGACTCTGGAAACACCATATATTTT,CASRLTGDSGNTIYF
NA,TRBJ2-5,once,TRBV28,TGTGCCAGCAGTCTACCCTCACAAGAGACCCAGTACTTC,CASSLPSQETQYF
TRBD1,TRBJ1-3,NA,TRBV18,TGTGCCAGCTCACCCGAGACAGGGGTTGACACCATATATTTT,CASSPETGVDTIYF
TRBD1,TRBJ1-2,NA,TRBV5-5,TGTGCCAGCAGCCCAACCGGACAGGTCTATGGCTACACCTTC,CASSPTGQVYGYTF
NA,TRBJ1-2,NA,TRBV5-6,TGTGCCAGCAGCCCAGGACACCGGAACTATGGCTACACCTTC,CASSPGHRNYGYTF
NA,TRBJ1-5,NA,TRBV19,TGTGCCAGTAGTGAAGGGTGGGAGGGTCAGCCCCAGCATTTT,CASSEGWEGQPQHF
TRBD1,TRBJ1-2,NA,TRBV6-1,TGTGCCAGCACCCCCGGGACAGCCTATGGCTACACCTTC,CASTPGTAYGYTF
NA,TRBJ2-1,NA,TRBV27,TGTGCCAGCCGATCAGGGACAAGTTCCTACAATGAGCAGTTCTTC,CASRSGTSSYNEQFF
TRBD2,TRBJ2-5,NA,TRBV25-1,TGTGCCAGCAGTGAACTAATAGCGGGAGGAGAGACCCAGTACTTC,CASSELIAGGETQYF
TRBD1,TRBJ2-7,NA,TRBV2,TGTGCCAGCAGTGACGATCCAGGGGGCCTCTACGAGCAGTACTTC,CASSDDPGGLYEQYF
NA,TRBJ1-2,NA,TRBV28,TGTGCCAGCCGCGTGGAGGGGCTCTATGGCTACACCTTC,CASRVEGLYGYTF
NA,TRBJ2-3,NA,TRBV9,TGTGCCAGCAGCGTAGGGCTCAGCACAGATACGCAGTATTTT,CASSVGLSTDTQYF
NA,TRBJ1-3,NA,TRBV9,TGTGCCAGCAGCGTAGATTGGTCGGGGAACACCATATATTTT,CASSVDWSGNTIYF
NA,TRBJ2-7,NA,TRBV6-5,TGTGCCAGCAGTTACTCGGACAATTACTACGAGCAGTACTTC,CASSYSDNYYEQYF
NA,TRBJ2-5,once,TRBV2,TGTGCCAGCAGTGAAACTCGCACTTGGGAGACCCAGTACTTC,CASSETRTWETQYF
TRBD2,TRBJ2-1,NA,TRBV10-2,TGCGCCAGCAGTGCGCCCGGGAGGGCCTTACTGGTAGAGCAGTTCTTC,CASSAPGRALLVEQFF
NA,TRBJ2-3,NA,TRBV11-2,TGTGCCAGCAGCTTGGGTCCCGGGGATACGCAGTATTTT,CASSLGPGDTQYF
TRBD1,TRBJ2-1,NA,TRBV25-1,TGTGCCAGCAGTGGATCGGGACAGGTCTACAATGAGCAGTTCTTC,CASSGSGQVYNEQFF
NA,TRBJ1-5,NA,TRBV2,TGTGCCAGCAGGGGGACTACGGGGTCCCGTCAGCCCCAGCATTTT,CASRGTTGSRQPQHF
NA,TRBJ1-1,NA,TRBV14,TGTGCCAGCAGCCAAGATTGGAGGGCAGCTTTCTTT,CASSQDWRAAFF
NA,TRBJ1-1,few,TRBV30,TGTGCCTGGAGCGGGGGGAACACTGAAGCTTTCTTT,CAWSGGNTEAFF
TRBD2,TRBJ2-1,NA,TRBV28,TGTGCCAGCGGCCCGTGGGAGCGGGAGGTATCCTACAATGAGCAGTTCTTC,CASGPWEREVSYNEQFF
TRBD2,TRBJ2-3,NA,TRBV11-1,TGTGCCAGCAGCCCAGGGACTAGCGGGGGCTATGGCACAGATACGCAGTATTTT,CASSPGTSGGYGTDTQYF
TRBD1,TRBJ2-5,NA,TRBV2,TGTGCCAGCAGTACCCAGACAGGGGGCGAAGAGACCCAGTACTTC,CASSTQTGGEETQYF
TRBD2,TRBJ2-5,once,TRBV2,TGTGCCAGCAGTGAATCAGCGGGGTTCCAAGAGACCCAGTACTTC,CASSESAGFQETQYF
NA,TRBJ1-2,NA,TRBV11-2,TGTGCCAGCAGCTTAGCCCCTCGCGACATTGCTGGCTACACCTTC,CASSLAPRDIAGYTF
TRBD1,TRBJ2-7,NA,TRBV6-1,TGTGCCAGCAGCGATGAGGGGACAGGGGGCTACGAGCAGTACTTC,CASSDEGTGGYEQYF
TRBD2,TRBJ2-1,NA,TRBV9,TGTGCCAGCAGCGTAGATCCTAGCGGGAGTGGATACAATGAGCAGTTCTTC,CASSVDPSGSGYNEQFF